The next 19 T cell receptor beta chains were all read from a single sample in a study of control samples from healthy donors and cancer patients. Sequencing used immunoSEQ multiplex PCR; TCRdb keeps in-frame clones, though not all of them. The sample shows approximately 150,000 clones, approximately 86% of them seen only once. Sample: blood. Every receptor here comes from a man aged 18 to 35 in good health.

The chain employs TRBV4-1 and TRBJ1-3; possibly TRBD1 for D (5 bases). This CDR3 has 21 residues. V shed 2 bases and J shed 0 bases, with 26 bases lying between them. CDR1 and CDR2 from the germline V gene are MGHRA and YSYEKL. This chain's CDR3 is CASSQIGQGALPSFSGNTIYF. CDR3 bases: TGCGCCAGCAGCCAAATTGGCCAGGGCGCGCTTCCTTCTTTCTCTGGAAACACCATATATTTT.

The chain uses TRBV30 and TRBJ2-1; D not certain. CDR3 length equals 13 residues. Between the trimmed V and J ends, which lost 2 bases and 4 bases, there was a span of 9 bases. Germline CDR1 is GTSNPN and CDR2 is SVGIG (reference sequence). CDR3 region: CAWSPTSYNEQFF. DNA for the CDR3: TGTGCCTGGAGTCCAACCTCGTACAATGAGCAGTTCTTC.

The gene calls are TRBV6-5 and TRBJ2-2; D ambiguous. In germline, CDR1 is MNHEY, CDR2 SVGAGI. This CDR3 comprises 12 residues. V lost 5 bases to trimming and J lost 1 base, with 2 bases between them. This CDR3 reads CASSRNTGELFF. The CDR3 bases are TGTGCCAGCAGTCGGAACACCGGGGAGCTGTTTTTT.

In this sample, this clone turned up a few times. This chain joins TRBV5-4 and TRBJ1-2, with D tentatively TRBD1 (6 bases). CDR3 length equals 13 residues. V was trimmed by 4 bases and J by 6 bases, leaving 13 bases between them. Germline CDR1 and CDR2: SGHNT and YYREEE (reference sequence). The CDR3 loop reads CASSPWQGNGYTF. The CDR3 DNA sequence: TGTGCCAGCAGCCCATGGCAGGGGAATGGCTACACCTTC. Full variable domain (outside the CDR3, taken from reference TRBV5-4 and TRBJ1-2): ETGVTQSPTHLIKTRGQQVTLRCSSQSGHNTVSWYQQALGQGPQFIFQYYREEENGRGNFPPRFSGLQFPNYSSELNVNALELDDSALYLCASSPWQGNGYTFGSGTRLTVV.

CDR3 sequence: CATSDFRGDYNEQFF. The CDR3 region has the DNA TGTGCCACCAGTGATTTTAGAGGGGACTACAATGAGCAGTTCTTC. The chain is built from TRBV24-1 and TRBJ2-1; TRBD1 or TRBD2 may be the D gene (5 bases each). The CDR3 is 15 amino acids. CDR1 is KGHDR and CDR2 is SFDVKD in the germline V gene. Between the trimmed V and J ends, which lost 1 base and 3 bases, there was a span of 9 bases.

This chain joins TRBV7-3 and TRBJ1-6; 9 bases fit TRBD1. Looked up from germline, CDR1 is SGHTA and CDR2 is FQGTGA. V lost 2 bases and J lost 9; bases outside the gene matches: 2. The CDR3 consists of 14 residues. CDR3 nucleotides: TGTGCCAGCAGCTTAGACAGGGGGTCTTCACCCCTCCACTTT. Translated, it gives CASSLDRGSSPLHF.

This chain connects TRBV5-6 to TRBJ2-7; weak D call: TRBD1 (5 bases). This CDR3 spans 14 amino acids. V lost 3 bases and J 1 base, leaving 11 bases between the germline ends. Per the germline V gene, CDR1 is SGHDT and CDR2 is YYEEEE. In DNA, the CDR3 is TGTGCCAGCAGCTCCCGAAGGGGTTCCTACGAGCAGTACTTC. This translates into CASSSRRGSYEQYF.

V is TRBV9 and J is TRBJ1-2, with unresolved D. The CDR3 length is 11 residues. Trimming shortened V by 3 bases and J by 8 bases, and 8 bases separated the two germline ends. The V gene's germline CDR1 is SGDLS and CDR2 YYNGEE. In DNA form, the CDR3 reads TGTGCCAGCAGCGCCTTGGGAGGCTACACCTTC. Translated, it gives CASSALGGYTF.

This chain uses TRBV7-3 with TRBJ2-1; TRBD2 aligns across 12 bases. Germline CDR1 and CDR2: SGHTA and FQGTGA. V was pared by 5 bases and J by 6 bases, with 8 bases of the junction left unmatched. The CDR3 is made up of 16 amino acids. CDR3 region: CASSHSSGGASNEQFF. In DNA, the CDR3 is TGTGCCAGCAGCCACTCTAGCGGGGGGGCCTCCAATGAGCAGTTCTTC.

V and J are TRBV7-3 and TRBJ2-3; 7 bases are a match to TRBD2. The germline V gene encodes CDR1 SGHTA and CDR2 FQGTGA. This CDR3 has 16 amino acids. Losses at the gene ends were 0 bases for V and 4 bases for J; bases not matched to a gene: 7. The CDR3 nucleotides are TGTGCCAGCAGCTTAACTGGGCGGGGGTTAGCAGATACGCAGTATTTT. It translates to CASSLTGRGLADTQYF.

The gene calls are TRBV19 and TRBJ2-7; 7 nucleotides agree with TRBD1. The V and J ends lost 5 bases and 4 bases, in that order; junction bases with no gene match: 5. Per the germline V gene, CDR1 is LNHDA and CDR2 is SQIVND (reference sequence). The CDR3 has 13 residues. The CDR3 protein is CASSFGQEYEQYF. CDR3 nucleotides: TGTGCCAGTAGTTTCGGACAGGAGTACGAGCAGTACTTC.

The chain recombines TRBV21-1 with TRBJ2-7. TRBV21-1 corresponds to a pseudogene. The CDR3 consists of 15 residues. For the CDR3, the DNA is TGTGCCAGCAGCAAAGTTGGCCGGAACCCCTACGAGCAGTACTTC. It translates to CASSKVGRNPYEQYF.

The chain is built from TRBV21-1 and TRBJ1-6. TRBV21-1 is designated a pseudogene. The CDR3 covers 14 residues. CDR3 amino acids: CASTMTGRDSPLHF. CDR3 bases: TGTGCCAGCACGATGACGGGCCGGGACTCACCCCTCCACTTT.

This clone was seen just once. The chain joins TRBV28 to TRBJ2-3; 9 bases align to TRBD2. The CDR3 loop spans 19 amino acids. Per germline, CDR1 MDHEN and CDR2 SYDVKM. The ends lost 2 bases at V and 0 bases at J; junction bases unmatched: 12. The CDR3 nucleotides are TGTGCCAGCAGTTTACCCCCTCCGCGGGGGGGCTCTAGCACAGATACGCAGTATTTT. As protein: CASSLPPPRGGSSTDTQYF.

The chain recombines TRBV19 with TRBJ2-3, with 7 bases aligning to TRBD1. This CDR3 is 16 amino acids long. Germline CDR1 LNHDA, CDR2 SQIVND (reference sequence). Germline trimming cut 6 bases from V and 2 bases from J; bases unmatched to any gene: 11. CDR3 sequence (DNA): TGTGCCAGTAGCCGCGGAACAGGGGACCCCACAGATACGCAGTATTTT. It codes for CASSRGTGDPTDTQYF.

The J gene is TRBJ1-1, the V gene TRBV24-1; 8 nucleotides align to TRBD1. Germline loops: CDR1 KGHDR, CDR2 SFDVKD. Trimming cost V 4 bases and J 2 bases; bases outside gene matches: 5. The CDR3 totals 15 residues. The CDR3 coding sequence is TGTGCCACCAGTGAATCCGGGACAGGAAACACTGAAGCTTTCTTT. Translating gives CATSESGTGNTEAFF.

The CDR3 DNA reads as TGTGCCATCAGTGAATCAGTAGCTAACTATGGCTACACCTTC. This sequence encodes CAISESVANYGYTF. The chain recombines TRBV10-3 with TRBJ1-2; D gene ambiguous. V shed 3 bases and J shed 0 bases, with 8 bases lying between them. The V gene's germline CDR1 is ENHRY and CDR2 SYGVKD. The CDR3 is 14 residues long.

The CDR3 DNA follows: TGTGCCAGCAGCCAAGTCCGGGACTCAAATACGCAGTATTTT. As protein: CASSQVRDSNTQYF. The chain couples TRBV3-1 (or the pseudogene TRBV3-2) to TRBJ2-3; D might be TRBD2 (6 bases). V was shortened by 1 base and J by 7 bases, with 12 bases between the two germline ends. The CDR3 totals 14 residues. Germline V gene sequence: CDR1 LGHDT, CDR2 YNNKEL (reference sequence).

This clone occurred once. The chain joins TRBV27 to TRBJ2-1; either TRBD1 or TRBD2 may supply D (5 bases each). V shed 2 bases and J shed 10 bases, with 18 bases lying between them. CDR1 is MNHEY, CDR2 SMNVEV, per germline (reference sequence). This CDR3 region has 15 residues. The CDR3 nucleotides are TGTGCCAGCAGTTTAAGGGTCGGGGCCGCCCGGGAGCAGTTCTTC. It encodes CASSLRVGAAREQFF.